A single sample gave rise to the 3 T cell receptor beta chains below, sequenced in a study of T cell responses to AZD1222 COVID-19 vaccine. The table came from immunoSEQ multiplex PCR; TCRdb's copy has only in-frame clones and leaves some out. The data show more than 80,000 clones, with roughly 88% seen just once and more than 3% held by the top ten. This specimen was peripheral blood, taken 28 days after the second AZD1222 dose. The receptors derive from an adult who received the AZD1222 COVID-19 vaccine.

The CDR3 sequence is CASTVTGAGTEAFF. The CDR3 DNA reads as TGTGCCAGCACCGTGACAGGGGCGGGCACTGAAGCTTTCTTT. The chain couples TRBV7-2 to TRBJ1-1; TRBD1 aligns across 8 bases. The CDR3 has 14 residues. The germline V gene encodes CDR1 SGHTA and CDR2 FQGNSA. V shed 7 bases and J 4 bases; nucleotides not matched to a gene: 8.

The chain combines TRBV5-1 with TRBJ2-3, with 11 bases identical to TRBD2. Germline V lookup: CDR1 SGHRS, CDR2 YFSETQ. V was clipped by 0 bases and J by 6 bases; unmatched bases: 9. There are 17 residues in the CDR3. The CDR3 reads CASSLGALAGGLDTQYF. The CDR3 DNA follows: TGCGCCAGCAGCTTGGGGGCGCTAGCGGGGGGACTGGATACGCAGTATTTT.

The J gene is TRBJ2-1, the V gene TRBV30; D might be TRBD1 (6 bases). The germline V and J ends were trimmed by 3 bases and 7 bases, with 13 bases remaining between them. Germline V gene data show CDR1 as GTSNPN and CDR2 as SVGIG (reference sequence). The CDR3 has 13 residues. CDR3 nucleotides: TGTGCCTGGAGCCAAAGACAGGATAATGAGCAGTTCTTC. Protein: CAWSQRQDNEQFF.